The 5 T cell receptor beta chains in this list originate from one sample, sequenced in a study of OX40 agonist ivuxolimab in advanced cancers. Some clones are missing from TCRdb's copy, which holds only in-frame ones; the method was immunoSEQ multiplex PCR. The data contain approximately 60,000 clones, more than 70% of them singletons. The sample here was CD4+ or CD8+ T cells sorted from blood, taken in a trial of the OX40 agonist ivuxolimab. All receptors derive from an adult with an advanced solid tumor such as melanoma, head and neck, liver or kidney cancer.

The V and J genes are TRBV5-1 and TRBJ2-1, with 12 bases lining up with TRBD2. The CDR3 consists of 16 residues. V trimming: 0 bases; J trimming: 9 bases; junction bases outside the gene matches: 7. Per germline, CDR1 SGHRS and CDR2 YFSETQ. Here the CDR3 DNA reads TGCGCCAGCAGCTTGGCCGCTAGCGGGGGGGCCACTGAGCAGTTCTTC. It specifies CASSLAASGGATEQFF.

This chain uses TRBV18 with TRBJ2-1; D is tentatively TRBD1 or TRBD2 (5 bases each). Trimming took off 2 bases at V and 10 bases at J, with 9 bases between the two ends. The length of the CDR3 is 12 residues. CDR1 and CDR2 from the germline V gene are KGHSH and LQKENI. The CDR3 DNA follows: TGTGCCAGCTCACCAGGGACGCTGGAGCAGTTCTTC. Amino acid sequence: CASSPGTLEQFF.

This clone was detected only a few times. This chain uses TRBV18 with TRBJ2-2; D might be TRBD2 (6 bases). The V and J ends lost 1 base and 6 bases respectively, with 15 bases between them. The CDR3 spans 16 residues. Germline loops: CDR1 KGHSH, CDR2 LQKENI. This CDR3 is CASSPRFFRGAGELFF. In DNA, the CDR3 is TGTGCCAGCTCACCACGGTTTTTTCGCGGGGCCGGGGAGCTGTTTTTT.

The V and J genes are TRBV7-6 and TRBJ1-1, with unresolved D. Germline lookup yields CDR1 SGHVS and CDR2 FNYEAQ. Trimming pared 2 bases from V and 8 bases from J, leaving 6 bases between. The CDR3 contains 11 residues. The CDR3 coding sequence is TGTGCCAGCAGCTTAACGGTGGAAGCTTTCTTT. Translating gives CASSLTVEAFF.

CDR3 in amino acids: CASSLGDRGNTEAFF. The CDR3 coding sequence is TGCGCCAGCAGCTTGGGGGACAGGGGAAACACTGAAGCTTTCTTT. The chain has TRBV5-1 and TRBJ1-1, with TRBD1 identical over 10 bases. V lost 0 bases, J lost 2 bases, and 1 base stayed unmatched. The V gene's germline CDR1 is SGHRS and CDR2 YFSETQ. The CDR3 consists of 15 residues.